This TCR beta chain was recorded in a study of blood T cell repertoires in COVID-19 (TCRdb year 2020). The study in broad terms: Samples from collaborators originated in the United States, Italy and Spain and spanned both the acute and convalescent phases of COVID-19. The prospective study material was composed of cDNA or gDNA derived from T cells, B-cell-depleted T cells, or PBMCs. HLA class I and class II types, where available, came from metadata supplied by the sample provider rather than from assay-based typing. Samples came from the ongoing ImmuneRACE study (first 160 participants) plus 1,254 subjects from 6 global collaborators. The sample metadata nearly always contained a de-identified subject ID, COVID-19 status, age in years and sex. A freely available public database, intended as a resource for researchers studying the immune response to SARS-CoV-2, is where the repertoires were released. The dataset comprised deeply sampled blood TCRbeta repertoires from subjects exposed to, actively infected with, or recovered from COVID-19.

About this clone itself: Its antigen remains unidentified. No per-base quality is available; no much larger clone lies one base away.

The immunoSEQ Assay, a bias-controlled multiplex PCR, was used to amplify TCRbeta CDR3 regions from genomic DNA. On the study's bioinformatics: The number of nucleated cells in each sample was estimated by amplification of reference gene primers within the assay. Sequence reads were collapsed and filtered to measure the absolute abundance of every unique TCRbeta CDR3 rearrangement. For each sample, productive Simpson clonality was calculated by taking the square root of Simpson's diversity index across productive rearrangements. TCRdb obtained this table from immuneACCESS and retained in-frame rearrangements with V and J assigned. These tables miss some clones; where compared with another copy, unresolved V genes account for less than half of the shortfall, and the remainder is unexplained. Clone size and V and J calls were adopted from that table, with D and trimming inferred from the DNA. The sample table holds more than 130,000 clones, of which approximately 90% were seen once. In total, the top ten clones hold 3.5% to 5.5% of the sample.

The germline V gene provides CDR1 MNHEY and CDR2 SVGEGT. Germline trimming: 4 bases from V, 3 bases from J; junction bases outside gene matches: 6. The CDR3 runs 15 amino acids, cysteine and phenylalanine included. The CDR3 DNA has 45 bases and is translated from base 1. Collaborating institutions collected whole blood in K2EDTA tubes following their own protocols. For TCRbeta analysis, collaborators shipped samples in one of three forms: frozen whole blood, isolated PBMCs, or DNA extracted from either of those sample types. The paper's findings and limits, for the study overall: The amount of clinical and demographic metadata varied by source and participant and was provided uncurated.

The sequence was obtained from a woman aged 40 to 50 with acute or convalescent COVID-19. Sequenced material: peripheral blood. This chain is built from TRBV6-2 or TRBV6-3 and TRBJ1-5; 7 junctional bases match TRBD1. The CDR3: CASSFQQGNNQPQHF. Read as DNA, the sequence is TGTGCCAGCAGTTTCCAACAGGGGAACAATCAGCCCCAGCATTTT.